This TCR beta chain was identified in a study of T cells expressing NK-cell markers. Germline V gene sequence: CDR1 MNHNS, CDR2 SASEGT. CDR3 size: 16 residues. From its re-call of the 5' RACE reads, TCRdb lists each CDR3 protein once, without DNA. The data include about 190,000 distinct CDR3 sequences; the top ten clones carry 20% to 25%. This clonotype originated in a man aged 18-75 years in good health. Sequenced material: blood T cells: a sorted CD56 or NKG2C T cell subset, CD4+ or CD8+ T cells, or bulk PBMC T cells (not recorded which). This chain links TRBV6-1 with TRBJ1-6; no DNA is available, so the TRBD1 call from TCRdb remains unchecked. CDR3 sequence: CASSPTGTEYNSPLHF.